This TCR beta chain was identified in a study of a mutant IDH1 vaccine in newly diagnosed glioma. Whole-study context: Patients under treatment included around 60% males and about 38% females and had a mean age of approximately 44 years.

On this clone: Its specificity is unknown.

Time point denoted: week 11, during vaccination. Vaccination comprised doses that each held 300 ug of mutant IDH1 20-mer peptide, plus topical imiquimod. Sequencing used immunoSEQ multiplex PCR; TCRdb keeps in-frame clones, though not all of them. The table has 50,000 or so clones, roughly 91% seen once. There are 16 residues in the CDR3. The germline V gene has CDR1 LNHDA and CDR2 SQIVND (reference sequence). The V end was cut by 5 bases, the J end by 7 bases, with 21 bases between. The sequence was collected from a man aged 50 to 60 with glioma. The source material was PBMCs, sampled from a glioma patient whose treatment included an IDH1 peptide vaccine. The rearrangement uses TRBV19 and TRBJ2-1; the D gene is possibly TRBD2 (6 bases). The CDR3 DNA is TGTGCCAGTAGTGCCGGGAATAGGCGGGCGGGAAATGAGCAGTTCTTC. Translated, it gives CASSAGNRRAGNEQFF.